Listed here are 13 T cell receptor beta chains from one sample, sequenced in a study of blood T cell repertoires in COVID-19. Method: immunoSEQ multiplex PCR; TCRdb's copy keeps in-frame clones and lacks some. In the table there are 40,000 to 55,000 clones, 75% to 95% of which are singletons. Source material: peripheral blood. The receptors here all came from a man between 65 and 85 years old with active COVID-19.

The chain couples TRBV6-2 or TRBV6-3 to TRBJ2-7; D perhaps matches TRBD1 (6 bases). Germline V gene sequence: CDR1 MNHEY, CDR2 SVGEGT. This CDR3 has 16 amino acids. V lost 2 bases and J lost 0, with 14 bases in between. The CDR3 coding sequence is TGTGCCAGCAGTTACCAACAGGGACGGCGCTCCTACGAGCAGTACTTC. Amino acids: CASSYQQGRRSYEQYF.

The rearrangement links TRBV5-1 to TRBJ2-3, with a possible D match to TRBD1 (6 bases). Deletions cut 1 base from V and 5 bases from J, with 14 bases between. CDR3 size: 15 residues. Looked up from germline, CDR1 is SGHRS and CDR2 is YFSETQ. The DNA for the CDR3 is TGCGCCAGCAGCTTGCTCGGACAGATGGGAGATACGCAGTATTTT. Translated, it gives CASSLLGQMGDTQYF. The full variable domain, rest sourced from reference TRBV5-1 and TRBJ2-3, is KAGVTQTPRYLIKTRGQQVTLSCSPISGHRSVSWYQQTPGQGLQFLFEYFSETQRNKGNFPGRFSGRQFSNSRSEMNVSTLELGDSALYLCASSLLGQMGDTQYFGPGTRLTVL.

DNA of the CDR3: TGTGCCAGCAGCGGCTACCGGGACAACTTCTACGAGCAGTACTTC. The encoded protein is CASSGYRDNFYEQYF. The chain carries TRBV21-1 and TRBJ2-7; the tabulated D call, TRBD1, remains unverified against the DNA. TRBV21-1 is tagged as a pseudogene. The CDR3 runs to 15 residues.

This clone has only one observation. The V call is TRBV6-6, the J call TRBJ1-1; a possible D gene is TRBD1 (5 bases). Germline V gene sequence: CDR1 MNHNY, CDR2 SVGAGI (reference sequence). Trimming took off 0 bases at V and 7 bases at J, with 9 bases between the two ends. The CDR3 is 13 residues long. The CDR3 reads CASSYSRGGEAFF. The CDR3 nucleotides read TGTGCCAGCAGTTACTCAAGGGGCGGTGAAGCTTTCTTT.

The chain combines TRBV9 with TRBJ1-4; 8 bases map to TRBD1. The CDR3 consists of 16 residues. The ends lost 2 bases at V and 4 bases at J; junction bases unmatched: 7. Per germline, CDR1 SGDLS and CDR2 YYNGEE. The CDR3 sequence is CASSVGLGQGNEKLFF. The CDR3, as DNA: TGTGCCAGCAGCGTTGGTTTAGGACAGGGTAATGAAAAACTGTTTTTT.

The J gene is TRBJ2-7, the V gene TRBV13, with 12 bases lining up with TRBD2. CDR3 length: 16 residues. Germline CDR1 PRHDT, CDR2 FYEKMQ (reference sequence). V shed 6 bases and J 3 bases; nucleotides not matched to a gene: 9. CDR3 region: CASSRRLAGVNYEQYF. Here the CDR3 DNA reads TGTGCCAGCAGTCGAAGACTAGCGGGAGTTAACTACGAGCAGTACTTC.

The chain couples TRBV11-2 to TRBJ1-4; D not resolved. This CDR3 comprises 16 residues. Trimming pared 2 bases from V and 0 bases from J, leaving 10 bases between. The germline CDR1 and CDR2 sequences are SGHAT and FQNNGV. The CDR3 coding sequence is TGTGCCAGCAGCTTAATACAGCGGGCAACTAATGAAAAACTGTTTTTT. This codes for CASSLIQRATNEKLFF.

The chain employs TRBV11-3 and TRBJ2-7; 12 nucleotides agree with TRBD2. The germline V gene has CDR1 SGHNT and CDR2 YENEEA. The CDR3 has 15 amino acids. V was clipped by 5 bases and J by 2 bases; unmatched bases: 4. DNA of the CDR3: TGTGCCAGCAGCGGACTAGCGGGGCGGACCTACGAGCAGTACTTC. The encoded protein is CASSGLAGRTYEQYF.

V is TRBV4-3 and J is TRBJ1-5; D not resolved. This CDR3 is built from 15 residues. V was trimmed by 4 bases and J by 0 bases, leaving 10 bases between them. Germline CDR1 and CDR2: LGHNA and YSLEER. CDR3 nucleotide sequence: TGCGCCAGCAGCCCGCAGTTTTATAGCAATCAGCCCCAGCATTTT. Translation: CASSPQFYSNQPQHF.

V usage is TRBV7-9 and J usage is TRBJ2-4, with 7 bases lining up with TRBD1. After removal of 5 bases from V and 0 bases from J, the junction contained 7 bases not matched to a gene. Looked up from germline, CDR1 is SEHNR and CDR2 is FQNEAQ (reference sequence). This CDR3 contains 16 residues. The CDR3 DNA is TGTGCCAGCAGCGCGACAGGGATCCTAGCCAAAAACATTCAGTACTTC. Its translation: CASSATGILAKNIQYF.

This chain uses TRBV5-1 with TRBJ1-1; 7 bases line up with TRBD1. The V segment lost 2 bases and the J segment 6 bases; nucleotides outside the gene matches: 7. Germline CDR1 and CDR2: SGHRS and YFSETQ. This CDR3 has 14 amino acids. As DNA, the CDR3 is TGCGCCAGCAGCTTAGGGCAGGGGGACGCTGAAGCTTTCTTT. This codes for CASSLGQGDAEAFF.

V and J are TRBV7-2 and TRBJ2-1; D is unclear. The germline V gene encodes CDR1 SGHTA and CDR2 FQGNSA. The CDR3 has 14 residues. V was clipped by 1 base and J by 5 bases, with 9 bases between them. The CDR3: CASSLGEKHNEQFF. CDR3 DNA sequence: TGTGCCAGCAGCTTAGGAGAGAAGCACAATGAGCAGTTCTTC.

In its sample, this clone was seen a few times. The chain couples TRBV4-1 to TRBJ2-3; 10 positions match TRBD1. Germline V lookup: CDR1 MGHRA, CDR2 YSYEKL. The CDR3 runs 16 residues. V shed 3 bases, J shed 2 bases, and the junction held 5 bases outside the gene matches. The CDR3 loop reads CASSQRTGGVTDTQYF. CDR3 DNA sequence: TGCGCCAGCAGCCAGAGGACAGGGGGAGTCACAGATACGCAGTATTTT.